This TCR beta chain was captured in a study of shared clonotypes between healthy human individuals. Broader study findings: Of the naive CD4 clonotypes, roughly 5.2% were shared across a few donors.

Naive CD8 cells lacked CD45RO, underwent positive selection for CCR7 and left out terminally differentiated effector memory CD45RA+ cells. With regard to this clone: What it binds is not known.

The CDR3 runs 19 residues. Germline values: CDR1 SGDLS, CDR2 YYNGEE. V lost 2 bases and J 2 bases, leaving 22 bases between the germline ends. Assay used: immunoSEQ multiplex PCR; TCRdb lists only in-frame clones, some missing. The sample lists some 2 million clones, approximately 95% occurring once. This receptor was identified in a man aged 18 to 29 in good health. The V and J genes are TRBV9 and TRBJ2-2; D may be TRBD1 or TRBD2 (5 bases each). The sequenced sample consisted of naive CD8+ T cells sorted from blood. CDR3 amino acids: CASSVTGTLYTANTGELFF. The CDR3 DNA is TGTGCCAGCAGCGTGACCGGGACCCTATATACGGCAAACACCGGGGAGCTGTTTTTT.